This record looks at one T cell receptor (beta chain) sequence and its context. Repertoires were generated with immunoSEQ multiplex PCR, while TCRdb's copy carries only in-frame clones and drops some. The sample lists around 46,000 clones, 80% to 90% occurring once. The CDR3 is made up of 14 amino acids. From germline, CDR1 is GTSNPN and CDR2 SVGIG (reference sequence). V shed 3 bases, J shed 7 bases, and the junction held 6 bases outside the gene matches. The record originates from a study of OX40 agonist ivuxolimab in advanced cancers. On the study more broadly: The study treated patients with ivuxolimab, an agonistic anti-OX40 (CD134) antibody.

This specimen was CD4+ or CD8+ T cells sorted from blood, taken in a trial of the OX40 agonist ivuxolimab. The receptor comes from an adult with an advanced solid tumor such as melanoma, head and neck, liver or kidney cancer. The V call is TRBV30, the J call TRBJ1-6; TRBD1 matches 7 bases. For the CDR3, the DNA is TGTGCCTGGAGCCTGACAGGGAGGAATTCACCCCTCCACTTT. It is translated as CAWSLTGRNSPLHF.